Listed below are T cell receptor beta chains from one sample, sequenced in a study of blood T cell repertoires in COVID-19. Sequencing was performed with immunoSEQ multiplex PCR; in TCRdb, only in-frame clones are kept and a portion is missing. Of 84,000 or so clones in the sample, 78% are singletons; the top ten hold more than 35%. Sequenced: peripheral blood. The receptors stem from a man aged 55 to 70 with COVID-19, enrolled during active disease. CDR3s include the opening cysteine and the closing phenylalanine or tryptophan. A D gene is named only where the DNA matches it firmly. Clone size, where shown, is once, few, many, or a class for clones that have expanded.

D: TRBD2; J: TRBJ2-1; V: TRBV5-4; size: NA; CDR3: CASSTGSQRGYNEQFF; DNA: TGTGCCAGCAGCACCGGGTCTCAGCGGGGTTACAATGAGCAGTTCTTC
D: NA; J: TRBJ2-2; V: TRBV7-9; size: NA; CDR3: CASSSRLGGRELFF; DNA: TGTGCCAGCAGCTCGCGATTAGGCGGGCGGGAGCTGTTTTTT
D: NA; J: TRBJ2-7; V: TRBV6-5; size: NA; CDR3: CASESGSSYEQYF; DNA: TGTGCCAGCGAGTCAGGTAGCTCCTACGAGCAGTACTTC
D: TRBD2; J: TRBJ2-7; V: TRBV7-9; size: NA; CDR3: CASSSLGTRYEQYF; DNA: TGTGCCAGCAGCTCCTTAGGGACTAGATACGAGCAGTACTTC
D: NA; J: TRBJ1-1; V: TRBV7-3; size: NA; CDR3: CASSLSRATEAFF; DNA: TGTGCCAGCAGCTTAAGCAGGGCCACTGAAGCTTTCTTT
D: TRBD1; J: TRBJ2-7; V: TRBV10-3; size: NA; CDR3: CAIRGTGTSYEQYF; DNA: TGTGCCATCAGGGGGACAGGGACTTCCTACGAGCAGTACTTC
D: NA; J: TRBJ1-1; V: TRBV18; size: NA; CDR3: CASGQQENTEAFF; DNA: TGTGCCAGCGGGCAACAGGAGAACACTGAAGCTTTCTTT
D: TRBD2; J: TRBJ2-2; V: TRBV5-1; size: NA; CDR3: CASYSRGLAGNTGELFF; DNA: TGCGCCAGTTACTCCCGTGGACTAGCGGGGAACACCGGGGAGCTGTTTTTT
D: NA; J: TRBJ2-3; V: TRBV3-1/TRBV3-2; size: NA; CDR3: CASSQPAGPTQYF; DNA: TGTGCCAGCAGCCAGCCAGCGGGCCCTACGCAGTATTTT
D: NA; J: TRBJ2-5; V: TRBV2; size: NA; CDR3: CASSARGIQETQYF; DNA: TGTGCCAGCAGTGCTCGCGGGATACAAGAGACCCAGTACTTC
D: NA; J: TRBJ2-1; V: TRBV6-4; size: few; CDR3: CASSASAPGEQFF; DNA: TGTGCCAGCAGTGCCTCGGCCCCGGGTGAGCAGTTCTTC
D: NA; J: TRBJ1-6; V: TRBV2; size: NA; CDR3: CASSPGRLNSPLHF; DNA: TGTGCCAGCAGCCCAGGGAGGCTTAATTCACCCCTCCACTTT
D: NA; J: TRBJ2-3; V: TRBV7-3; size: few; CDR3: CASSKQPGLNTDTQYF; DNA: TGTGCCAGCAGCAAACAACCGGGACTGAACACAGATACGCAGTATTTT